The text below deals with one T cell receptor (beta chain). Its cognate antigen is unknown. Samples came from axillary lymph nodes draining the breast cancer. TCRdb called the multiplex PCR reads again in MiXCR, with one record for every CDR3 protein. Of some 130,000 distinct CDR3 sequences listed, 21% were seen once; the top ten hold 2% to 2.5%. The sample originates from a study of breast tumors, draining lymph nodes, adjacent tissues. Study-wide points: Compared with basal-like, luminal-like tumors shared significantly more repertoire with nontumor tissue. Compared with lymph nodes, tumors were less diverse; compared with nontumor tissue, more. Most tumor T cells seemingly derive from lymph node, then expand in tumor.

This TCR was sampled from a female donor with breast cancer. Some clones in this sample may be carry-over from other donors' samples. The specimen was axillary lymph node tissue.

DNA of the CDR3: TGCAGTGCTAGAGTTGGGACTAGCGGGAAAAACATTCAGTACTTC. Translated, it gives CSARVGTSGKNIQYF. The chain combines TRBV20-1 with TRBJ2-4; 12 nucleotides align to TRBD2. The germline gives CDR1 DFQATT, CDR2 SNEGSKA (reference sequence). With 1 base clipped from V and 4 bases from J, the junction kept 2 bases outside the gene matches. There are 15 residues in the CDR3.